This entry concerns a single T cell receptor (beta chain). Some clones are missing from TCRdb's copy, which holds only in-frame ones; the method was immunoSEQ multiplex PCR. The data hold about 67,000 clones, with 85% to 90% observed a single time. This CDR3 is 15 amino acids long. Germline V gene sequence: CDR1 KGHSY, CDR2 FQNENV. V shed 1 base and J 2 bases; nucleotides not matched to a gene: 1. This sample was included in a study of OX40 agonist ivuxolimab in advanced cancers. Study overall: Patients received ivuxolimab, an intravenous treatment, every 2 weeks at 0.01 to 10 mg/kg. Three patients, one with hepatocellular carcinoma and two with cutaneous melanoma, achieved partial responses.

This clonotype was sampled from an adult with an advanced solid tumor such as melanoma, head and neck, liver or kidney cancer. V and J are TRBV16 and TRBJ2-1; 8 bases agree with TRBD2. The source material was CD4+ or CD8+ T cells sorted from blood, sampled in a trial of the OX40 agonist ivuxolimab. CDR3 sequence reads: CASSQFGRAYNEQFF. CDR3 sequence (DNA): TGTGCCAGCAGCCAATTCGGGAGGGCCTACAATGAGCAGTTCTTC.